The rows below give T cell receptor beta chains drawn from one sample of a study of beta chain features in type 1 diabetes. Libraries were prepared by immunoSEQ multiplex PCR; TCRdb keeps only in-frame clonotypes and omits some of them. The repertoire holds roughly 140,000 clones, less than 8.5% seen once, with roughly 1.5% in the top ten. The sequencing input was central memory CD4+ T cells from blood. All receptors derive from a woman in her thirties in good health. CDR3s include the opening cysteine and the closing phenylalanine or tryptophan. A D gene is named only where the DNA matches it firmly. The listing skips clone size in some rows; elsewhere it reads once, few, many or a size class.

CDR3 DNA	CDR3 protein	V gene	J gene	clone size	D gene
TGTGCCAGCAGCTTTTTTCGCGGGGAGCTGTTTTTT	CASSFFRGELFF	TRBV7-8	TRBJ2-2	many	NA
TGTGCCAGCAGCTTAGACGGGGGACTACAGCCCCAGCATTTT	CASSLDGGLQPQHF	TRBV11-2	TRBJ1-5	few	NA
TGTGCCAGCAGCTTCCAGGGGGAGACCCAGTACTTC	CASSFQGETQYF	TRBV11-3	TRBJ2-5	few	NA
TGTGCCAGCAGCCAAGAAAGGACTAGCGGGAGTTTGGCCAAAAACATTCAGTACTTC	CASSQERTSGSLAKNIQYF	TRBV4-2	TRBJ2-4	many	TRBD2
TGTGCCAGCAGCATCGGGACTAGCGGTCAAGAGACCCAGTACTTC	CASSIGTSGQETQYF	TRBV11-2	TRBJ2-5	few	TRBD2
TGTGCCAGCTCAAAAGTGGCCCCACAAACTGAAGCTTTCTTT	CASSKVAPQTEAFF	TRBV18	TRBJ1-1	NA	NA
TGTGCCAGCAGCCAGAGCAATCAGCCCCAGCATTTT	CASSQSNQPQHF	TRBV7-9	TRBJ1-5	NA	NA
TGCGCCAGCAGCTTGTTTACCGGGACTAGCAGCGAGACCCAGTACTTC	CASSLFTGTSSETQYF	TRBV5-1	TRBJ2-5	few	TRBD2
TGTGCCTGGAGAAAACAGGGGGTCGCCTCGAACACTGAAGCTTTCTTT	CAWRKQGVASNTEAFF	TRBV30	TRBJ1-1	many	TRBD1
TGTGCCAGTAGTATCCACAGGACGAACACTGAAGCTTTCTTT	CASSIHRTNTEAFF	TRBV19	TRBJ1-1	few	NA
TGCGCCAGCAGCTTGGCAGGGTTGCCGGTTGAGCAGTTCTTC	CASSLAGLPVEQFF	TRBV5-1	TRBJ2-1	NA	NA
TGTGCCAGCAGCTCAAGGAGGGCCCTCAGCACAGATACGCAGTATTTT	CASSSRRALSTDTQYF	TRBV7-9	TRBJ2-3	NA	NA
TGTGCCAGCAGCTTACAGGGGACAGGGGCTAGGCATGAGCAGTTCTTC	CASSLQGTGARHEQFF	TRBV7-9	TRBJ2-1	NA	TRBD1
TGCGCCAGCAGCCAGGGACAGGGGGCGGGGAACACTGAAGCTTTCTTT	CASSQGQGAGNTEAFF	TRBV4-1	TRBJ1-1	few	TRBD1
TGTGCCAGCAGCTTATCCGAGTACGAGCAGTACTTC	CASSLSEYEQYF	TRBV11-2	TRBJ2-7	NA	NA
TGTGCCAGTAGTATCGGTCAGGGATCGGGCACTGAAGCTTTCTTT	CASSIGQGSGTEAFF	TRBV19	TRBJ1-1	NA	NA
TGCAGCGTAGCCGGGACAGGGGTTTCTGCGAACACCGGGGAGCTGTTTTTT	CSVAGTGVSANTGELFF	TRBV29-1	TRBJ2-2	many	TRBD1
TGTGCCAGTGAGTATGGGCCCAATGAGCAGTTCTTC	CASEYGPNEQFF	TRBV19	TRBJ2-1	NA	NA
TGCGCCAGCAGCTTGGCGCCTAGCGGGAGTAGCAATGAGCAGTTCTTC	CASSLAPSGSSNEQFF	TRBV5-1	TRBJ2-1	many	TRBD2
TGTGCCAGCAGCTCTGGACTAGCGGGAGGGGGAGAGACCCAGTACTTC	CASSSGLAGGGETQYF	TRBV9	TRBJ2-5	few	TRBD2
TGTGCCAGCAGCTCCGGACAGAACACTGAAGCTTTCTTT	CASSSGQNTEAFF	TRBV7-3	TRBJ1-1	few	NA
TGTGCCAGCAGTTCGGATCGACACCGACGTGAAGCTTTCTTT	CASSSDRHRREAFF	TRBV7-2	TRBJ1-1	few	NA
TGTGCCAGCAGCTTAACAGCGGGAGACCCCTACGAGCAGTACTTC	CASSLTAGDPYEQYF	TRBV7-2	TRBJ2-7	NA	TRBD2
TGTGCCAGCAGCCGGACAACCTCCGCTAACTATGGCTACACCTTC	CASSRTTSANYGYTF	TRBV6-5	TRBJ1-2	few	NA
TGTGCCAGCAGCCCGGGACAGGGTCGGGATGGCTACACCTTC	CASSPGQGRDGYTF	TRBV6-6	TRBJ1-2	few	TRBD1
TGTGCCAGCTGTGCGGTAACTGGAGAGAACAATGAGCAGTTCTTC	CASCAVTGENNEQFF	TRBV18	TRBJ2-1	many	NA
TGTGCCAGCGTCTACGGGACAGGGTCGAACACTGAAGCTTTCTTT	CASVYGTGSNTEAFF	TRBV2	TRBJ1-1	few	TRBD1
TGTGCCAGCAGTCACGGACAGGTCACCGGGGAGCTGTTTTTT	CASSHGQVTGELFF	TRBV27	TRBJ2-2	few	TRBD1
TGTGCCAGCTCGGAGTCCGGAAACACCATATATTTT	CASSESGNTIYF	TRBV28	TRBJ1-3	few	NA
TGCGCCAGCAGCCAAGATCAAGTGGGGGTGTTTGCGGGAGGAGCTTACAATGAGCAGTTCTTC	CASSQDQVGVFAGGAYNEQFF	TRBV4-3	TRBJ2-1	NA	TRBD2
TGTGCCAGCAGCCACGACACTCCTAGCACAGATACGCAGTATTTT	CASSHDTPSTDTQYF	TRBV7-9	TRBJ2-3	NA	NA
TGCAGCGTTGGGGTCGGCGGGGAGACCCAGTACTTC	CSVGVGGETQYF	TRBV29-1	TRBJ2-5	many	NA
TGTGCCAGCACCCTCGGGATCCGGCGGGGCTACACCTTC	CASTLGIRRGYTF	TRBV2	TRBJ1-2	many	NA
TGTGCCAGCAGCACCGGGACAGCGGCCCTACGAAATGAAAAACTGTTTTTT	CASSTGTAALRNEKLFF	TRBV7-9	TRBJ1-4	NA	TRBD1